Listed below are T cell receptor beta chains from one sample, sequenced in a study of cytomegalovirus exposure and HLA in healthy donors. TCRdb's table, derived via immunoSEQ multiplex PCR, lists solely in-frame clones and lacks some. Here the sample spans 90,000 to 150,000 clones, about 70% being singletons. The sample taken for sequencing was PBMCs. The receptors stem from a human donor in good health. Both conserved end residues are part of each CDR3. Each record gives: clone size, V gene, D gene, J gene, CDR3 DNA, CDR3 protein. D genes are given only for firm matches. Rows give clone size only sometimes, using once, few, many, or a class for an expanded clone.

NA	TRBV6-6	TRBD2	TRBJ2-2	TGTGCCAGCAGCTCCGGGACTAGGGGCACCGGGGAGCTGTTTTTT	CASSSGTRGTGELFF
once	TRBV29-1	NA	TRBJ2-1	TGCAGCGCCCGCGGCCGAAATTCCTACAATGAGCAGTTCTTC	CSARGRNSYNEQFF
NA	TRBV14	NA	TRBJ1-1	TGTGCCAGCAGCCCTGTGGGGCGGAGGGACACTGAAGCTTTCTTT	CASSPVGRRDTEAFF
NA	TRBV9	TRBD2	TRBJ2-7	TGTGCCAGCAGCGAGGGACTAGCGGGAGCCGCCCTGGGCTACGAGCAGTACTTC	CASSEGLAGAALGYEQYF
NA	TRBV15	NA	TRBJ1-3	TGTGCCACCAGCAGAGCTAGTCTTGGAAACACCATATATTTT	CATSRASLGNTIYF
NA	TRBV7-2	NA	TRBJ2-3	TGTGCCAGCAGCTTATCTAGGGATACGCAGTATTTT	CASSLSRDTQYF
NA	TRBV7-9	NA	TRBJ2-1	TGTGCCAGCAGCCGAGGGGACTCTAACAATGAGCAGTTCTTC	CASSRGDSNNEQFF
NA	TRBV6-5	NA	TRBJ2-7	TGTGCCAGCAGCTCGGACAACCGCTACGAGCAGTACTTC	CASSSDNRYEQYF
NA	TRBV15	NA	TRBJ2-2	TGTGCCACCAGCAGAGTCCACGGGGAGCTGTTTTTT	CATSRVHGELFF
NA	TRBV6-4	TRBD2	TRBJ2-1	TGTGCCAGCAGTGAAGGATGGAGTATCGGGGGGGTCTATGAGCAGTTCTTC	CASSEGWSIGGVYEQFF
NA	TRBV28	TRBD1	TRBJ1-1	TGTGCCAGCAGTGGGCGGGACAGGGGATTCACTGAAGCTTTCTTT	CASSGRDRGFTEAFF
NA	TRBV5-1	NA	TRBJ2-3	TGCGCCAGCAGCAGCAGGGACACAGATACGCAGTATTTT	CASSSRDTDTQYF
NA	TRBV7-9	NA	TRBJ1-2	TGTGCCAGCAGCCCCGACGGGTATGGCTACACCTTC	CASSPDGYGYTF
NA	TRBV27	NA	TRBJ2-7	TGTGCCAGCAGTCCGAACCCCGGGGAGCAGTACTTC	CASSPNPGEQYF
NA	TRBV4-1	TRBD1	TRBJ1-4	TGCGCCAGCAGCCGAGGACAGGGAACCGTCCAGAATGAAAAACTGTTTTTT	CASSRGQGTVQNEKLFF
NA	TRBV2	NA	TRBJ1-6	TGTGCCAGCACCCGGACGGGGGATTCACCCCTCCACTTT	CASTRTGDSPLHF
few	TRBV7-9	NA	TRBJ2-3	TGTTCCAGCAGCCTCTGTTTTCAGGTAGGGGTTAGCACAGATACGCAGTATTTT	CSSSLCFQVGVSTDTQYF
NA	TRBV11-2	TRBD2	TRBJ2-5	TGTGCCAGCAGCTTTGCCACGGGGGGAGAAGAGACCCAGTACTTC	CASSFATGGEETQYF
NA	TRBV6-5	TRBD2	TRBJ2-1	TGTGCCAGCAGTTACGGGATAGCGGGAGTGGAGGAGCAGTTCTTC	CASSYGIAGVEEQFF
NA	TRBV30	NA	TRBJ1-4	TGTGCCTGGCGCTACGGAGGGTCAGCTAATGAAAAACTGTTTTTT	CAWRYGGSANEKLFF
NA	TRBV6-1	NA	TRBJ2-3	TGTGCCAGCAGTCGACACTCTAGCACAGATACGCAGTATTTT	CASSRHSSTDTQYF
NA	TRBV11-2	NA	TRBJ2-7	TGTGCCAGCAGCCCGGCCTACGAGCAGTACTTC	CASSPAYEQYF
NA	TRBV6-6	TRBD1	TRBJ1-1	TGTGCCAGCAGTTACGGGACAGCGAACACTGAAGCTTTCTTT	CASSYGTANTEAFF
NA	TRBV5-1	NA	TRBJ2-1	TGCGCCAGCAGCGGGGGGGCCCAGTACAATGAGCAGTTCTTC	CASSGGAQYNEQFF
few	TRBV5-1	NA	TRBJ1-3	TGCGCCAGCTACCCCGCCCCGGGGGAAACTGGAAACACCATATATTTT	CASYPAPGETGNTIYF
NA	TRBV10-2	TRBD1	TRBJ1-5	TGCGCCAGCAGTCCCTCGACAGGGTTGGGCAATCAGCCCCAGCATTTT	CASSPSTGLGNQPQHF
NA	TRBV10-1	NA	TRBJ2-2	TGCGCCAGCAGTGCGAGGGACTGGACCGGGGAGCTGTTTTTT	CASSARDWTGELFF
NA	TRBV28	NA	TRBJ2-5	TGTGCCAGCAGTTCCGGGGGGCTCCGGGAGACCCAGTACTTC	CASSSGGLRETQYF
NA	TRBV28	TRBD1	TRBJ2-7	TGTGCCAGCAGTTTCGGCGGGACAGGGGCATACGAGCAGTACTTC	CASSFGGTGAYEQYF
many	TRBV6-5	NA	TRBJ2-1	TGTGCCAGCAGAGCGGACGGCTACAATGAGCAGTTCTTC	CASRADGYNEQFF
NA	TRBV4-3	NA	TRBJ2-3	TGCGCCAGCAGCCAAACACGGGGTAGCCTCACAGATACGCAGTATTTT	CASSQTRGSLTDTQYF
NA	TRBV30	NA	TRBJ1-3	TGTGCCTGGAGTCCCGTGGGAAACACCATATATTTT	CAWSPVGNTIYF
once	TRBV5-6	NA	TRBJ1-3	TGTGCCAGCAGCCCTAGGGCAGGGGTTTACTCTGGAAACACCATATATTTT	CASSPRAGVYSGNTIYF
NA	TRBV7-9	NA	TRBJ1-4	TGTGCCAGCAGCTTAGTGCGAGGGACGGGGGTCGAAAAACTGTTTTTT	CASSLVRGTGVEKLFF
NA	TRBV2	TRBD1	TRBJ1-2	TGTGCCAGCAGCGCAGGGGGCCTTTTTGGCTACACCTTC	CASSAGGLFGYTF
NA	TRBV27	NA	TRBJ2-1	TGTGCCAGCAGTTTGTCCATCGTGGGGAGCAATGAGCAGTTCTTC	CASSLSIVGSNEQFF
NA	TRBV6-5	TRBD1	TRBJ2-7	TGTGCCAGCAGACACCGGGACAGGGGTCCCTACGAGCAGTACTTC	CASRHRDRGPYEQYF
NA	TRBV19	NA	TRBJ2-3	TGTGCCAGTAGTACCAGACAGAACACAGATACGCAGTATTTT	CASSTRQNTDTQYF
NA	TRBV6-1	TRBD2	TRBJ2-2	TGTGCCAGCAGTTCCGGGACTAGCGGGCTGTTTTTT	CASSSGTSGLFF
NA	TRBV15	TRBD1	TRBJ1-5	TGTGCCACCAGCAGAGAGTTACAGGGGTTTAATCAGCCCCAGCATTTT	CATSRELQGFNQPQHF
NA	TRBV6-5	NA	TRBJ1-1	TGTGCCAGCAGTTCCCCCGGGGTTACTGAAGCTTTCTTT	CASSSPGVTEAFF
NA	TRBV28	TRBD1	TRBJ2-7	TGTGCCAGCAGTTTATCCGGGACAGCCCTCTCCTACGAGCAGTACTTC	CASSLSGTALSYEQYF